These 7 T cell receptor beta chains share one sample of origin, sequenced in a study of blood T cell repertoires in COVID-19. Sequenced by immunoSEQ multiplex PCR; TCRdb stores in-frame clones only, minus some. The repertoire holds 190,000 or so clones, around nine tenths seen once, with approximately 6% in the top ten. Material for sequencing was peripheral blood. The receptors stem from a man in his 60s who had recovered from COVID-19.

V and J are TRBV5-4 and TRBJ1-1; D is possibly TRBD1 (5 bases). Per the germline V gene, CDR1 is SGHNT and CDR2 is YYREEE (reference sequence). Trimming shortened V by 3 bases and J by 6 bases, and 18 bases separated the two germline ends. This CDR3 is 15 amino acids long. CDR3 coding DNA: TGTGCCAGCAGCTGGGCGCAGGGAAGGGCCCCTGAAGCTTTCTTT. It yields the protein CASSWAQGRAPEAFF.

This chain uses TRBV30 with TRBJ1-4, with D possibly TRBD1 on 6 matching bases. V was trimmed by 0 bases and J by 10 bases, leaving 18 bases between them. Looked up from germline, CDR1 is GTSNPN and CDR2 is SVGIG (reference sequence). The CDR3 is 15 amino acids. CDR3 residues: CAWSVAGASRGKLFF. CDR3 nucleotide sequence: TGTGCCTGGAGTGTAGCGGGGGCGTCGAGAGGAAAACTGTTTTTT.

J is TRBJ2-4 and V is TRBV9; D may be TRBD2 (5 bases). The V and J ends lost 0 bases and 3 bases respectively, with 10 bases between them. This CDR3 region has 15 residues. The V gene's germline CDR1 is SGDLS and CDR2 YYNGEE. The CDR3 DNA is TGTGCCAGCAGCGTAGGGGGAGAATACAAAAACATTCAGTACTTC. It translates to CASSVGGEYKNIQYF.

The chain combines TRBV10-1 with TRBJ2-3, with 7 bases that match TRBD2. CDR1 and CDR2 from the germline V gene are WNHNN and SYGVQD (reference sequence). This CDR3 is 13 amino acids long. Trimming removed 6 bases from V and 5 bases from J; junction bases left unmatched: 5. The CDR3 loop is CASSDGTKDTQYF. The CDR3 bases are TGCGCCAGCAGCGACGGGACTAAAGATACGCAGTATTTT.

The chain employs TRBV7-2 and TRBJ1-5; D may be TRBD1 (5 bases). This CDR3 contains 15 residues. Germline assignment: CDR1 SGHTA and CDR2 FQGNSA. Trimming removed 1 base at V and 7 bases at J, with 14 bases between. CDR3 DNA sequence: TGTGCCAGCAGCTTAGGGGCAGGGTCCTTCCAGCCCCAGCATTTT. Translating it yields CASSLGAGSFQPQHF.

This clone was seen more than once but under ten times. CDR3 coding DNA: TGTGCCAGCAGTGAACTCCCGGGCCGGGGGAACACCATATATTTT. The encoded protein is CASSELPGRGNTIYF. V and J are TRBV25-1 and TRBJ1-3, with a possible D match to TRBD1 (5 bases). The CDR3 totals 15 residues. Germline V lookup: CDR1 MGHDK, CDR2 SYGVNS. Between the trimmed V and J ends, which lost 2 bases and 7 bases, there was a span of 15 bases.

V is TRBV4-3 and J is TRBJ1-1, with D hard to call. This CDR3 region has 14 residues. Trimming stripped 3 bases from V and 5 bases from J, with 13 bases between. Germline V gene data show CDR1 as LGHNA and CDR2 as YSLEER. CDR3 loop: CASSHTPVETEAFF. Written as DNA, the CDR3 is TGCGCCAGCAGCCACACCCCTGTCGAGACTGAAGCTTTCTTT.